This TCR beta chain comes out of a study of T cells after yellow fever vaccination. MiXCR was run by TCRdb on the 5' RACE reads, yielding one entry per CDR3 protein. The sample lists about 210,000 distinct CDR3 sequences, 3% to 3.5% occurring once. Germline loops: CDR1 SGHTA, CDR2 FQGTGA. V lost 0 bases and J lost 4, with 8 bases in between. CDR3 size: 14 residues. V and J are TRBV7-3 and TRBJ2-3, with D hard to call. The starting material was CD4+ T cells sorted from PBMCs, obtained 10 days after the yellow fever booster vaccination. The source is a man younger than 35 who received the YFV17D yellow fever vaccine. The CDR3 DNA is TGTGCCAGCAGCTTAACTGTTGCAGCAGATACGCAGTATTTT. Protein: CASSLTVAADTQYF.